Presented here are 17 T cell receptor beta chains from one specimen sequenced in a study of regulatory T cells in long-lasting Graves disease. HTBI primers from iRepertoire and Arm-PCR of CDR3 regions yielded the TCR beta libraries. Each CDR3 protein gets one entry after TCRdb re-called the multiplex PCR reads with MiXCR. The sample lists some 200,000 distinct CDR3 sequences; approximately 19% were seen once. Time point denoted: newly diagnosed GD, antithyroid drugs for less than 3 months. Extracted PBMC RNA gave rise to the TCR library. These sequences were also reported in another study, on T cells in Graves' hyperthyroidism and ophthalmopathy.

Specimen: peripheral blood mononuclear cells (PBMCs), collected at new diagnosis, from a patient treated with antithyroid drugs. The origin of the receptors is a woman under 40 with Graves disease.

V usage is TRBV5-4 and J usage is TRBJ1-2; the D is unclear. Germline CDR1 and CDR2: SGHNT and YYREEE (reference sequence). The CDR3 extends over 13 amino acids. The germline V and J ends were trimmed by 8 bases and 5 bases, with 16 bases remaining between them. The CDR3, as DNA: TGTGCCAGTAGCCTAGGACTCGAGTATGGCTACACCTTC. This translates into CASSLGLEYGYTF.

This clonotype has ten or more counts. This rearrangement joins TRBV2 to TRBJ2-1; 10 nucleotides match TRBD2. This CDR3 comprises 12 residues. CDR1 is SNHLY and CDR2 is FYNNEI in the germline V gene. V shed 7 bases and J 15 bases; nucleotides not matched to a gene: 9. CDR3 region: CASTRAGGPLFF. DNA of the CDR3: TGTGCCAGCACCCGAGCGGGGGGGCCTCTGTTCTTC.

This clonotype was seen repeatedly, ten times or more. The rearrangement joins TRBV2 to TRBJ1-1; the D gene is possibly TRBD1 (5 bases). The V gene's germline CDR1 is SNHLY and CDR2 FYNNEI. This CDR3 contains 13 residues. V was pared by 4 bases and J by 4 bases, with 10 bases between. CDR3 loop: CASSGRGTTEAFF. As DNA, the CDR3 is TGTGCCAGCAGTGGGAGGGGTACCACTGAAGCTTTCTTT.

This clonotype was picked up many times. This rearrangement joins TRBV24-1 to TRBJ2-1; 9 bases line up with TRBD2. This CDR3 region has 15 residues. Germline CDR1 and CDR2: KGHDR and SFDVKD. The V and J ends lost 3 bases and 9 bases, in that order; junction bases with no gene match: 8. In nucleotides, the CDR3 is TGTGCCACCAGTGATGCCCTAGCGGGAAGTCTTGAGCAGTTCTTC. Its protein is CATSDALAGSLEQFF.

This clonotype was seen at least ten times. DNA for the CDR3: TGTGCCTGGAGGCGGACGGAGGTTGGCTACACCTTC. Protein product: CAWRRTEVGYTF. The chain carries TRBV30 and TRBJ1-2; D not resolved. The CDR3 extends over 12 amino acids. CDR1 and CDR2 from the germline V gene are GTSNPN and SVGIG (reference sequence). V was pared by 3 bases and J by 7 bases, with 12 bases between.

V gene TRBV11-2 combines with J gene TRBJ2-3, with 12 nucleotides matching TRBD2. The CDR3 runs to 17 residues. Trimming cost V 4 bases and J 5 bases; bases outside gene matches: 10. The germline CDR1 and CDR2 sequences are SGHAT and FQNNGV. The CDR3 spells CASSSTWTSGKGDTQYF. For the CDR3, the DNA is TGTGCCAGCAGCTCTACGTGGACTAGCGGGAAGGGAGATACGCAGTATTTT.

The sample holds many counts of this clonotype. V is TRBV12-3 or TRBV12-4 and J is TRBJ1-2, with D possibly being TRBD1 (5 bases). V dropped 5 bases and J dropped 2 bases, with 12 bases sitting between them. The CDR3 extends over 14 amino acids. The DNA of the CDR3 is TGTGCCAGCAGTAGGGGCCCGGGGAACTATGGCTACACCTTC. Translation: CASSRGPGNYGYTF.

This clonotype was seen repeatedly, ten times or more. The CDR3: CSAREGQVGQPQHF. The CDR3 DNA is TGCAGTGCTAGAGAGGGACAGGTCGGGCAGCCCCAGCATTTT. V and J are TRBV20-1 and TRBJ1-5; 8 bases are shared with TRBD1. From germline, CDR1 is DFQATT and CDR2 SNEGSKA (reference sequence). J was trimmed by 7 bases and V by 0 bases; bases with no gene match: 5. The CDR3 is 14 residues long.

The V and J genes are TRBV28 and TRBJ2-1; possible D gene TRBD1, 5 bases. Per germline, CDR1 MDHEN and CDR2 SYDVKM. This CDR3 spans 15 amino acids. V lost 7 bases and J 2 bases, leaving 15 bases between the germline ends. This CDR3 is CASTQTETTYNEQFF. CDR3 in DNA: TGTGCCAGCACCCAGACAGAGACGACCTACAATGAGCAGTTCTTC.

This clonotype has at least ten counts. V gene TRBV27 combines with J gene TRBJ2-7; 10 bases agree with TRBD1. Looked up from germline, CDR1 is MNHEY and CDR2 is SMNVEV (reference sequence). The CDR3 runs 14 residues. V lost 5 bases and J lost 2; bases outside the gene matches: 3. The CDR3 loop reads CASSRGTGAYEQYF. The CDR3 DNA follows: TGTGCCAGCAGTCGCGGGACAGGGGCCTACGAGCAGTACTTC.

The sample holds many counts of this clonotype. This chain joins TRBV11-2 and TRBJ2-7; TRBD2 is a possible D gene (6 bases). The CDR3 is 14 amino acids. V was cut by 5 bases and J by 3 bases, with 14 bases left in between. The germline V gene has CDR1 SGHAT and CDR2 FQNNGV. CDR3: CASSTGRGNYEQYF. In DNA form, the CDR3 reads TGTGCCAGCAGCACCGGCCGGGGGAACTACGAGCAGTACTTC.

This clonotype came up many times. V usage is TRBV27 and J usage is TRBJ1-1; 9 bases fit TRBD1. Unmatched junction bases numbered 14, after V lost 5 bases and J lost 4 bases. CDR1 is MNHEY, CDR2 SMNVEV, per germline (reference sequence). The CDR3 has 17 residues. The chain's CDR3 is CASSPYPGTGMATEAFF. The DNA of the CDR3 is TGTGCCAGCAGTCCGTACCCCGGGACAGGGATGGCCACTGAAGCTTTCTTT.

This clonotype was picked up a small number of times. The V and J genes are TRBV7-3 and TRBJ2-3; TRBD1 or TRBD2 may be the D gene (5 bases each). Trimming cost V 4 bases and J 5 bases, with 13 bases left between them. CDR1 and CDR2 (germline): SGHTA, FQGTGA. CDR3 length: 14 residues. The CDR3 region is CASSSHQGVDTQYF. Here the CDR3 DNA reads TGTGCCAGCAGCTCTCATCAGGGAGTAGATACGCAGTATTTT.

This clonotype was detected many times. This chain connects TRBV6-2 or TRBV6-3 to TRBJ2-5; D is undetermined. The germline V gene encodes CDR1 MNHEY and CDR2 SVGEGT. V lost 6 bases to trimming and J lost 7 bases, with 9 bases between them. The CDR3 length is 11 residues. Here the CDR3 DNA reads TGTGCCAGCAGCGAAAAGGGGACCCAGTACTTC. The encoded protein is CASSEKGTQYF.

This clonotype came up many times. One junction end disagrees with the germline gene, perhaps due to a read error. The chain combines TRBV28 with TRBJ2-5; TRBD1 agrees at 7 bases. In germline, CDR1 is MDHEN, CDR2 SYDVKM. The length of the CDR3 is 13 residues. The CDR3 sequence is CASSSGGVETQYF. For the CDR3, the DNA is TGTGCCAGCAGTTCAGGGGGTGTGGAGACCCAATACTTC.

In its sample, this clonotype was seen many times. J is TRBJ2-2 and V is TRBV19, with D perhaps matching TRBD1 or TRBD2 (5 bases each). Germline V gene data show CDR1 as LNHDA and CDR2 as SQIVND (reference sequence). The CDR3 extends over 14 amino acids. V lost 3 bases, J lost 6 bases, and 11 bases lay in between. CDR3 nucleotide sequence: TGTGCCAGTAGTATTGAGGGGTTGTCCGGGGAGCTGTTTTTT. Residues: CASSIEGLSGELFF.

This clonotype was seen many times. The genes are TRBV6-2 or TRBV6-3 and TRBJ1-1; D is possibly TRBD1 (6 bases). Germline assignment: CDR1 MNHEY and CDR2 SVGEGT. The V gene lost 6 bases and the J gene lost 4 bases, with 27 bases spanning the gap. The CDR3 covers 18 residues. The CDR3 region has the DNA TGTGCCAGCAGCCACCTACGGGACACCGTGGGGAGGGGCACTGAAGCTTTCTTT. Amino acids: CASSHLRDTVGRGTEAFF.